This T cell receptor beta chain is drawn from a study of blood T cells in healthy people across ages. Study-level information: There was about one barcoded beta molecule captured by template switching per two T cells.

The CDR3 extends over 14 amino acids. Germline V gives CDR1 SGHTA, CDR2 FQGNSA. Study findings and constraints: TCR beta diversity, measured per million T cells, fell in a roughly linear way with age.

Worth noting for this clonotype: Its matching antigen is unknown. An end of the junction differs from the germline gene, which may be a read error.

Primers used in a second PCR of roughly 6 to 12 cycles were a sample-barcoded 5' primer and a J-beta primer mix. Researchers report that a template-switch adaptor with 12 random nucleotides tagged each cDNA molecule. TCRdb ran MiXCR on the 5' RACE reads and lists one entry per CDR3 protein. The data show over 1,200,000 distinct CDR3 sequences, with approximately 60% seen just once and 6.5% to 8.5% held by the top ten. Sequenced: blood. The chain carries TRBV7-2 and TRBJ2-7; TRBD2 aligns across 10 bases. The sequence derives from a man aged 18 to 30 in good health. CDR3 residues: CASSTSSGGYGQYF. The CDR3 DNA is TGTGCCAGCAGTACGTCTAGCGGGGGCTACGGGCAGTACTTC.